In this sample, the clone carrying this TCR beta chain turned up once. Sequence at one end of the junction differs from germline and may be a read error. The CDR3 has 13 residues. Per germline, CDR1 SGHDT and CDR2 YYEEEE. Produced via immunoSEQ multiplex PCR; TCRdb's table is partial and in-frame only. The sample consists of around 44,000 clones, roughly 88% of them appearing once. This record belongs to a study of T cell changes during pregnancy in multiple sclerosis. The genes are TRBV5-6 and TRBJ2-7; 8 bases line up with TRBD1. The specimen was CD8+ T cells from peripheral blood mononuclear cells, collected in the first trimester of pregnancy. The receptor was derived from a female donor with multiple sclerosis, enrolled in a pregnancy study. CDR3 in DNA: TGTGCCAGCAGCTGGGGGACAGGCGGCCCAAGGGGGTTC. Protein: CASSWGTGGPRGF. The variable domain in full, with the rest retrieved from reference TRBV5-6 and TRBJ2-7, is DAGVTQSPTHLIKTRGQQVTLRCSPKSGHDTVSWYQQALGQGPQFIFQYYEEEERQRGNFPDRFSGHQFPNYSSELNVNALLLGDSALYLCASSWGTGGPRGFGPGTRLTVT.